Following are 7 T cell receptor beta chains from one sample sequenced in a study of blood T cells in healthy people across ages. Then a second PCR, running roughly 7 to 11 cycles, was carried out with a sample-barcoded 5' primer and a J-beta primer mix. TCRdb reanalysed the 5' RACE reads using MiXCR and keeps one entry per CDR3 protein. The sample holds about 680,000 distinct CDR3 sequences, around 48% seen once. The source material was blood. These receptors came from a woman aged 55 to 70 in good health.

This clonotype has more than one count but fewer than ten. This chain uses TRBV5-1 with TRBJ2-1, with 15 bases fitting TRBD2. V lost 4 bases, J lost 10 bases, and 15 bases stayed unmatched. The germline gives CDR1 SGHRS, CDR2 YFSETQ. This CDR3 is 18 amino acids long. The CDR3: CASSPYGTSGRSKPEQFF. CDR3 DNA sequence: TGCGCCAGCAGCCCCTACGGGACTAGCGGGAGGTCTAAACCCGAGCAGTTCTTC.

A single count supports this clonotype. The rearrangement uses TRBV15 and TRBJ2-1, with D unresolved. Germline CDR1 and CDR2: LNHNV and YYDKDF (reference sequence). This CDR3 contains 15 residues. Deletions cut 0 bases from V and 9 bases from J, with 15 bases between. The CDR3 nucleotides are TGTGCCACCAGCAGAGATCTGCTTGATGCGGTTGAGCAGTTCTTC. It specifies CATSRDLLDAVEQFF.

The chain employs TRBV15 and TRBJ2-1; D is unclear. Trimming cost V 8 bases and J 3 bases, with 11 bases left between them. This CDR3 contains 13 residues. Germline V gene sequence: CDR1 LNHNV, CDR2 YYDKDF (reference sequence). CDR3 coding DNA: TGTGCCACCTCCCGGACCATCTACAATGAGCAGTTCTTC. Residues: CATSRTIYNEQFF.

This rearrangement joins TRBV7-2 to TRBJ2-5, with 10 bases matching TRBD1. V was pared by 2 bases and J by 1 base, with 10 bases of the junction left unmatched. There are 18 residues in the CDR3. Germline CDR1 and CDR2: SGHTA and FQGNSA. The CDR3 spells CASSLMGQGLRFQETQYF. The DNA of the CDR3 is TGTGCCAGCAGCTTAATGGGACAGGGGCTTCGTTTCCAAGAGACCCAGTACTTC. Variable domain in full (rest from reference TRBV7-2 and TRBJ2-5): GAGVSQSPSNKVTEKGKDVELRCDPISGHTALYWYRQSLGQGLEFLIYFQGNSAPDKSGLPSDRFSAERTGGSVSTLTIQRTQQEDSAVYLCASSLMGQGLRFQETQYFGPGTRLLVL.

This clonotype was recorded a few times. The CDR3 DNA follows: TGTGCCAGCAGTATCGACTCCGGGACAGGGACCTACGAGCAGTACTTC. As protein: CASSIDSGTGTYEQYF. The chain joins TRBV6-5 to TRBJ2-7, with 9 bases matching TRBD1. This CDR3 region has 16 residues. Losses at the gene ends were 5 bases for V and 2 bases for J; bases not matched to a gene: 10. Germline CDR1 reads MNHEY; CDR2 reads SVGAGI.

Note on this clonotype: With a much larger clone just one base away, this may be a read error. V gene TRBV4-2 combines with J gene TRBJ2-1; D uncertain. The J call is doubtful: the DNA matches TRBJ2-7 better. CDR3 length equals 15 residues. Germline V lookup: CDR1 LGHNA, CDR2 YNFKEQ. CDR3 nucleotides: TGTGCCAGCAGCCAGTATGGCGGAACCTACAATGAGCAGTACTTC. Translating gives CASSQYGGTYNEQYF.

The CDR3 DNA follows: TGTGCCAGCCTAGCGATTACCACCTACGAGCAGTACTTC. Protein sequence: CASLAITTYEQYF. The V call is TRBV28, the J call TRBJ2-7, with D tentatively TRBD2 (6 bases). The V end was cut by 8 bases, the J end by 2 bases, with 13 bases between. The germline CDR1 and CDR2 sequences are MDHEN and SYDVKM. This CDR3 is built from 13 residues.